Presented here are 16 T cell receptor beta chains from one specimen sequenced in a study of CD8 T cells in ankylosing spondylitis. TCRdb passed the 5' RACE reads through MiXCR, listing each CDR3 protein once. The table lists under 400,000 distinct CDR3 sequences, 11% of them singletons, with about 10% in the top ten. Sequencing was carried out using blood, either unsorted or a sorted T cell fraction (not recorded which). The receptors originated from a female donor with ankylosing spondylitis or in good health (not recorded which).

The rearrangement joins TRBV30 to TRBJ1-1; no definite D call. The germline V and J ends were trimmed by 3 bases and 4 bases, with 12 bases remaining between them. The CDR3 has 13 residues. Germline CDR1 reads GTSNPN; CDR2 reads SVGIG (reference sequence). In DNA form, the CDR3 reads TGTGCCTGGAGCCCTTATGATATCACTGAAGCTTTCTTT. Protein sequence: CAWSPYDITEAFF.

This clonotype was detected a few times. This chain uses TRBV20-1 with TRBJ1-2; 7 nucleotides match TRBD1. There are 16 residues in the CDR3. Germline CDR1 is DFQATT and CDR2 is SNEGSKA (reference sequence). V was pared by 0 bases and J by 8 bases, with 15 bases of the junction left unmatched. In nucleotides, the CDR3 is TGCAGTGCTAGAGATTTAGGGCGGCAGGGGGTTGGGGGCTACACCTTC. Encoded protein: CSARDLGRQGVGGYTF.

This clonotype was recorded many times. The chain's CDR3 is CSARDPGRGLGEQFF. The CDR3 DNA reads TGCAGTGCTAGAGATCCCGGAAGGGGATTAGGTGAGCAGTTCTTC. The chain joins TRBV20-1 to TRBJ2-1; D perhaps matches TRBD1 (5 bases). The CDR3 has 15 residues. Trimming pared 0 bases from V and 9 bases from J, leaving 18 bases between. Germline CDR1 DFQATT, CDR2 SNEGSKA (reference sequence).

This clonotype was found many times. This chain uses TRBV4-3 with TRBJ2-7, with D perhaps matching TRBD2 (6 bases). This CDR3 spans 13 amino acids. The germline gives CDR1 LGHNA, CDR2 YSLEER. Trimming cost V 4 bases and J 4 bases, with 11 bases left between them. This CDR3 reads CASSPGAAYEQYF. DNA for the CDR3: TGCGCCAGCAGCCCGGGAGCAGCTTACGAGCAGTACTTC.

This clonotype has ten or more counts. The V call is TRBV20-1, the J call TRBJ1-6; D might be TRBD1 (6 bases). There are 13 residues in the CDR3. CDR1 and CDR2 (germline): DFQATT, SNEGSKA (reference sequence). Trimming removed 2 bases at V and 9 bases at J, with 11 bases between. As DNA, the CDR3 is TGCAGTGCTAGAACGGGGGCGGGTTCACCCCTCCACTTT. Protein product: CSARTGAGSPLHF.

V is TRBV3-1 and J is TRBJ2-5, with D perhaps TRBD1 (6 bases). The CDR3 spans 15 residues. Per the germline V gene, CDR1 is LGHDT and CDR2 is YNNKEL (reference sequence). With 1 base removed from V and 2 bases from J, the gap between germline ends came to 11 bases. As DNA, the CDR3 is TGTGCCAGCAGCCAAGCCCACAGGGTACAAGAGACCCAGTACTTC. As protein: CASSQAHRVQETQYF.

This clonotype was detected many times. This rearrangement joins TRBV20-1 to TRBJ1-6; tentative D call: TRBD1 (5 bases). The germline V and J ends were trimmed by 3 bases and 10 bases, with 10 bases remaining between them. The CDR3 is made up of 12 amino acids. Per the germline V gene, CDR1 is DFQATT and CDR2 is SNEGSKA (reference sequence). Written as DNA, the CDR3 is TGCAGTGCTAGCGACGGGGGGTCACCCCTCCACTTT. This gives the protein CSASDGGSPLHF.

This clonotype was seen many times. V gene TRBV11-2 combines with J gene TRBJ2-3; TRBD2 matches at 7 bases. The germline V gene has CDR1 SGHAT and CDR2 FQNNGV. This CDR3 has 13 residues. Losses at the gene ends were 6 bases for V and 1 base for J; bases not matched to a gene: 1. The CDR3 spells CASRREGTDTQYF. CDR3 bases: TGTGCCAGCAGACGGGAGGGCACAGATACGCAGTATTTT.

This clonotype has only a few counts. V is TRBV20-1 and J is TRBJ2-2; 7 nucleotides match TRBD1. The CDR3 is 17 residues long. Losses at the gene ends were 2 bases for V and 3 bases for J; bases not matched to a gene: 12. CDR1 DFQATT and CDR2 SNEGSKA come from the germline V gene (reference sequence). The CDR3 loop is CSARWGQPAWDTGELFF. CDR3 nucleotides: TGCAGTGCTAGATGGGGACAGCCCGCGTGGGACACCGGGGAGCTGTTTTTT.

This clonotype was detected ten times or more. This sequence joins TRBV5-1 and TRBJ2-3; a weak D match, TRBD1 (6 bases). The germline V gene encodes CDR1 SGHRS and CDR2 YFSETQ. This CDR3 has 14 residues. Deletions cut 4 bases from V and 2 bases from J, with 11 bases between. The CDR3 coding sequence is TGCGCCAGCAGCACGGGACAAAACACAGATACGCAGTATTTT. Translating it yields CASSTGQNTDTQYF.

Turning to this clonotype: A read error may explain this, as a much larger clone is one base away. The rearrangement uses TRBV19 and TRBJ2-1; D is perhaps TRBD2 (6 bases). The CDR3 is made up of 17 amino acids. Germline V CDR1 and CDR2: LNHDA, SQIVND (reference sequence). V gave up 7 bases and J gave up 0 bases, with 19 bases separating them. The chain's CDR3 is CASIMFSEGSSYNEQFF. In DNA, the CDR3 is TGTGCCAGTATTATGTTTTCGGAGGGGAGCTCCTACAATGAGCAGTTCTTC.

This clonotype was recorded a few times. The V and J genes are TRBV5-1 and TRBJ1-1; D may be TRBD1 (5 bases). This CDR3 is built from 15 residues. In germline, CDR1 is SGHRS, CDR2 YFSETQ. V was pared by 0 bases and J by 1 base, with 10 bases between. This chain's CDR3 is CASSLAIRGNTEAFF. CDR3 in DNA: TGCGCCAGCAGCTTGGCCATAAGGGGGAACACTGAAGCTTTCTTT.

This clonotype was seen many times. The chain employs TRBV7-9 and TRBJ1-1; 10 bases fit TRBD1. There are 14 residues in the CDR3. The V gene's germline CDR1 is SEHNR and CDR2 FQNEAQ (reference sequence). V gave up 6 bases and J gave up 2 bases; unmatched junction bases: 3. In DNA, the CDR3 is TGTGCCAGCAGTTGGGACAGGGGAAACACTGAAGCTTTCTTT. This encodes CASSWDRGNTEAFF. Based on the CDR3 plus reference TRBV7-9 and TRBJ1-1, the full variable domain is DTGVSQNPRHKITKRGQNVTFRCDPISEHNRLYWYRQTLGQGPEFLTYFQNEAQLEKSRLLSDRFSAERPKGSFSTLEIQRTEQGDSAMYLCASSWDRGNTEAFFGQGTRLTVV.

Turning to this clonotype: A much larger clone is a single base away; this may be a read error. The chain joins TRBV9 to TRBJ1-2, with D maybe TRBD1 (6 bases). This CDR3 is built from 15 residues. The germline CDR1 and CDR2 sequences are SGDLS and YYNGEE. CDR3 sequence reads: CASSVEGGAGYGDTF. Here the CDR3 DNA reads TGTGCCAGCAGCGTAGAAGGGGGGGCCGGCTATGGCGACACCTTC. Full variable domain (outside the CDR3, taken from reference TRBV9 and TRBJ1-2): DSGVTQTPKHLITATGQRVTLRCSPRSGDLSVYWYQQSLDQGLQFLIQYYNGEERAKGNILERFSAQQFPDLHSELNLSSLELGDSALYFCASSVEGGAGYGDTFGSGTRLTVV.

Ten or more counts support this clonotype. V is TRBV5-1 and J is TRBJ2-1; a weak D match, TRBD1 (6 bases). Deletions cut 0 bases from V and 6 bases from J, with 10 bases between. The CDR3 totals 14 residues. Germline-derived CDR1 and CDR2 are SGHRS and YFSETQ. The CDR3 region is CASSLAGQSNEQFF. Here the CDR3 DNA reads TGCGCCAGCAGCTTGGCCGGACAGAGCAATGAGCAGTTCTTC.

This clonotype was observed many times. This chain joins TRBV20-1 and TRBJ2-4; possibly TRBD2 for D (6 bases). The ends were cut back, 4 bases at V and 7 bases at J, with 11 bases in the middle. CDR1 is DFQATT and CDR2 is SNEGSKA in the germline V gene (reference sequence). This CDR3 has 12 residues. CDR3 loop: CSAKEGGNIQYF. Here the CDR3 DNA reads TGCAGTGCTAAGGAGGGTGGGAACATTCAGTACTTC.